The 7 T cell receptor beta chains in this list originate from one sample, sequenced in a study of T-cell reconstitution after alpha-beta-depleted transplantation in children. Preparation of the TCRbeta library involved a method that used unique molecular identifiers. TCRdb reprocessed the PCR reads via MiXCR and lists one record per CDR3 protein. The sample consists of about a million distinct CDR3 sequences, about 29% of them appearing once. Sample: PBMCs, mostly from graft donor cells, taken 360 days after TCRalphabeta/CD19-depleted stem cell transplant. Receptors were obtained from a boy under two years old who had a stem cell transplant for SCID, so the T cells may come from the graft donor.

This clonotype was seen more than once but under ten times. The chain joins TRBV28 to TRBJ2-3; D possibly corresponds to TRBD1 (5 bases). Trimming removed 3 bases from V and 5 bases from J, with 12 bases in between. The CDR3 covers 14 residues. Per the germline V gene, CDR1 is MDHEN and CDR2 is SYDVKM. As DNA, the CDR3 is TGTGCCAGCAGTTTTAACCCCACAGGAGATACGCAGTATTTT. Translation gives CASSFNPTGDTQYF.

The chain couples TRBV20-1 to TRBJ2-7; TRBD2 matches at 14 bases. Germline CDR1 DFQATT, CDR2 SNEGSKA (reference sequence). This CDR3 region has 17 residues. V shed 4 bases, J shed 3 bases, and the junction held 11 bases outside the gene matches. DNA for the CDR3: TGCAGTGCTATACCCGGGACTAGCGGGGGACCTGACTACGAGCAGTACTTC. Translated, it gives CSAIPGTSGGPDYEQYF.

The gene calls are TRBV12-3 or TRBV12-4 and TRBJ1-1; D perhaps matches TRBD1 (5 bases). The CDR3 totals 14 residues. V dropped 3 bases and J dropped 4 bases, with 12 bases sitting between them. The CDR3 region is CASSFPQGITEAFF. CDR3 DNA: TGTGCCAGCAGTTTCCCCCAGGGCATCACTGAAGCTTTCTTT.

This clonotype came up a few times. This rearrangement joins TRBV9 to TRBJ1-2; D may be TRBD1 (5 bases). From germline, CDR1 is SGDLS and CDR2 YYNGEE. Trimming stripped 0 bases from V and 0 bases from J, with 9 bases between. The CDR3 has 15 residues. CDR3 loop: CASSVEGNSNYGYTF. DNA of the CDR3: TGTGCCAGCAGCGTAGAGGGGAATTCTAACTATGGCTACACCTTC.

J is TRBJ2-1 and V is TRBV5-1; D ambiguous. Germline values: CDR1 SGHRS, CDR2 YFSETQ. V dropped 2 bases and J dropped 8 bases, with 5 bases sitting between them. CDR3 length equals 11 residues. CDR3 in DNA: TGCGCCAGCAGCTTCGCGGATGAGCAGTTCTTC. Translated, it gives CASSFADEQFF. Full variable domain (remainder filled in from reference TRBV5-1 and TRBJ2-1): KAGVTQTPRYLIKTRGQQVTLSCSPISGHRSVSWYQQTPGQGLQFLFEYFSETQRNKGNFPGRFSGRQFSNSRSEMNVSTLELGDSALYLCASSFADEQFFGPGTRLTVL.

A few counts support this clonotype. The chain recombines TRBV12-3 or TRBV12-4 with TRBJ1-1, with 11 bases aligning to TRBD1. The CDR3 is 12 amino acids. The J segment lost 10 bases and the V segment lost 6 bases, leaving 4 bases of the junction unmatched. The chain's CDR3 is CASSQGQGAAFF. For the CDR3, the DNA is TGTGCCAGCAGCCAAGGACAGGGGGCAGCTTTCTTT.

This clonotype came up a few times. V is TRBV12-3 or TRBV12-4 and J is TRBJ1-1; D is undetermined. This CDR3 is built from 13 residues. The V and J ends lost 3 bases and 6 bases respectively, with 11 bases between them. This CDR3 is CASSFSSGPEAFF. The CDR3, as DNA: TGTGCCAGCAGTTTCTCGTCGGGCCCTGAAGCTTTCTTT.